The 14 T cell receptor beta chains in this list originate from one sample, sequenced in a study of shared clonotypes between healthy human individuals (TCRdb year 2020). The library came from the immunoSEQ multiplex PCR assay. TCRdb stores this immuneACCESS table with in-frame sequences only. Part of the clones is absent; in the studies checked, under half of the shortfall reflects unresolved V genes, and no reason is known for the rest. This sample is represented by more than 2,000,000 clones; more than 90% of them were singletons. Together, the top ten hold around 0.15% of the sample. The sequenced sample was naive CD4+ T cells sorted from blood. In light of the paper, this sample's cell subset or site label describes: CD45RA+ positively selected. Receptors originate from a man aged 18 to 30 in good health.

The chain couples TRBV7-6 to TRBJ1-5; D gene unclear. Per germline, CDR1 SGHVS and CDR2 FNYEAQ. CDR3 size: 15 residues. V was trimmed by 2 bases and J by 0 bases, leaving 8 bases between them. CDR3 bases: TGTGCCAGCAGCTTATTTCTGGATAGCAATCAGCCCCAGCATTTT. Translated: CASSLFLDSNQPQHF. The full variable domain, with the rest looked up from reference TRBV7-6 and TRBJ1-5, is GAGVSQSPRYKVTKRGQDVALRCDPISGHVSLYWYRQALGQGPEFLTYFNYEAQQDKSGLPNDRFSAERPEGSISTLTIQRTEQRDSAMYRCASSLFLDSNQPQHFGDGTRLSIL.

This rearrangement joins TRBV6-5 to TRBJ1-4, with D maybe TRBD1 (5 bases). Trimming pared 4 bases from V and 7 bases from J, leaving 16 bases between. Per the germline V gene, CDR1 is MNHEY and CDR2 is SVGAGI. CDR3 length equals 15 residues. DNA of the CDR3: TGTGCCAGCAGTTCCGGGACCACCCTGGGTGAAAAACTGTTTTTT. Translated, it gives CASSSGTTLGEKLFF.

This chain joins TRBV19 and TRBJ1-6; maybe TRBD1 (6 bases). CDR1 and CDR2 (germline): LNHDA, SQIVND (reference sequence). CDR3 length: 13 amino acids. V was trimmed by 6 bases and J by 10 bases, leaving 13 bases between them. CDR3 amino acids: CASSLGQLSPLHF. CDR3 sequence (DNA): TGTGCCAGTAGCCTCGGACAGTTGTCACCCCTCCACTTT.

V is TRBV18 and J is TRBJ2-5, with a weak D call TRBD2 (5 bases). Germline CDR1 reads KGHSH; CDR2 reads LQKENI. The CDR3 length is 16 residues. V was cut by 6 bases and J by 3 bases, with 20 bases left in between. CDR3 residues: CASSRPGSVREETQYF. The CDR3 coding sequence is TGTGCCAGCTCCCGGCCGGGGAGCGTAAGGGAAGAGACCCAGTACTTC.

This chain connects TRBV9 to TRBJ1-4; 7 bases match TRBD1. Germline CDR1 SGDLS, CDR2 YYNGEE. V lost 3 bases, J lost 6 bases, and 14 bases stayed unmatched. The CDR3 runs to 17 residues. CDR3 sequence reads: CASSAHPTGAGDEKLFF. Written as DNA, the CDR3 is TGTGCCAGCAGCGCCCATCCCACAGGGGCGGGGGATGAAAAACTGTTTTTT.

This chain links TRBV5-1 with TRBJ2-7, with 11 bases lining up with TRBD2. The V segment lost 2 bases and the J segment 2 bases; nucleotides outside the gene matches: 9. In germline, CDR1 is SGHRS, CDR2 YFSETQ. The CDR3 consists of 17 residues. CDR3 bases: TGCGCCAGCAGCTTACTTAGCGGGGGGGCCACGGCCTACGAGCAGTACTTC. This gives the protein CASSLLSGGATAYEQYF.

The rearrangement uses TRBV5-1 and TRBJ1-3, with TRBD1 matching 9 bases. Germline V lookup: CDR1 SGHRS, CDR2 YFSETQ. The junction had 7 bases not matched to a gene; V was cut back by 6 bases and J by 0 bases. The CDR3 covers 16 residues. The DNA for the CDR3 is TGCGCCAGCACCGAGGAGACAGGGGGCTCTGGAAACACCATATATTTT. As protein: CASTEETGGSGNTIYF. Variable domain in full (rest from reference TRBV5-1 and TRBJ1-3): KAGVTQTPRYLIKTRGQQVTLSCSPISGHRSVSWYQQTPGQGLQFLFEYFSETQRNKGNFPGRFSGRQFSNSRSEMNVSTLELGDSALYLCASTEETGGSGNTIYFGEGSWLTVV.

The chain recombines TRBV30 with TRBJ1-1; D remains unclear. The CDR3 sequence is 13 residues long. V was trimmed by 3 bases and J by 0 bases, leaving 8 bases between them. Germline loops: CDR1 GTSNPN, CDR2 SVGIG (reference sequence). CDR3 loop: CAWRDQVNTEAFF. The CDR3 coding sequence is TGTGCCTGGAGGGACCAGGTGAACACTGAAGCTTTCTTT.

This chain connects TRBV5-1 to TRBJ2-5; D gene unclear. V lost 1 base and J lost 5, with 12 bases in between. The CDR3 length is 14 residues. Germline V CDR1 and CDR2: SGHRS, YFSETQ. The CDR3, as DNA: TGCGCCAGCAGCTTGAGGACCCCTGGGGAGACCCAGTACTTC. Protein: CASSLRTPGETQYF.

In the case of this clone: Other nucleotide sequences from this sample produce the same CDR3. The CDR3 bases are TGCAGTGCGACACCTTACAATGAGCAGTTCTTC. It codes for CSATPYNEQFF. The genes are TRBV20-1 and TRBJ2-1; D gene unclear. Deletions cut 6 bases from V and 4 bases from J, with 7 bases between. CDR1 is DFQATT and CDR2 is SNEGSKA in the germline V gene (reference sequence). This CDR3 is built from 11 residues.

The V call is TRBV5-6, the J call TRBJ2-7; D may correspond to TRBD1 or TRBD2 (5 bases each). CDR3 size: 16 residues. Germline CDR1 reads SGHDT; CDR2 reads YYEEEE. The V end lost 4 bases, the J end lost 3 bases, and 20 bases lay between the germline ends. This CDR3 is CASSPIPGTGFYEQYF. DNA of the CDR3: TGTGCCAGCAGCCCAATCCCCGGGACGGGTTTCTACGAGCAGTACTTC.

This clone appeared once. The V call is TRBV2, the J call TRBJ1-4; the D gene is possibly TRBD1 (6 bases). The germline CDR1 and CDR2 sequences are SNHLY and FYNNEI. Trimming took off 6 bases at V and 0 bases at J, with 14 bases between the two ends. CDR3 size: 16 residues. The CDR3 spells CASSSNEGATNEKLFF. The CDR3 DNA sequence: TGTGCCAGCAGCAGCAATGAGGGGGCAACTAATGAAAAACTGTTTTTT.

The rearrangement joins TRBV19 to TRBJ1-5; 9 nucleotides align to TRBD1. Germline trimming cut 3 bases from V and 9 bases from J; bases unmatched to any gene: 9. Per the germline V gene, CDR1 is LNHDA and CDR2 is SQIVND (reference sequence). The CDR3 has 15 residues. CDR3 sequence (DNA): TGTGCCAGTAGTATGGAGGACAGGGGTAGTCTGCCCCAGCATTTT. Translating gives CASSMEDRGSLPQHF.

The CDR3 nucleotides read TGCAGCGTCGCGACAGGGGGGGGCTATGGCTACACCTTC. Encoded protein: CSVATGGGYGYTF. The chain employs TRBV29-1 and TRBJ1-2; TRBD1 matches 9 bases. Per germline, CDR1 SQVTM and CDR2 ANQGSEA. The CDR3 sequence is 13 residues long. The junction had 6 bases not matched to a gene; V was cut back by 6 bases and J by 4 bases.